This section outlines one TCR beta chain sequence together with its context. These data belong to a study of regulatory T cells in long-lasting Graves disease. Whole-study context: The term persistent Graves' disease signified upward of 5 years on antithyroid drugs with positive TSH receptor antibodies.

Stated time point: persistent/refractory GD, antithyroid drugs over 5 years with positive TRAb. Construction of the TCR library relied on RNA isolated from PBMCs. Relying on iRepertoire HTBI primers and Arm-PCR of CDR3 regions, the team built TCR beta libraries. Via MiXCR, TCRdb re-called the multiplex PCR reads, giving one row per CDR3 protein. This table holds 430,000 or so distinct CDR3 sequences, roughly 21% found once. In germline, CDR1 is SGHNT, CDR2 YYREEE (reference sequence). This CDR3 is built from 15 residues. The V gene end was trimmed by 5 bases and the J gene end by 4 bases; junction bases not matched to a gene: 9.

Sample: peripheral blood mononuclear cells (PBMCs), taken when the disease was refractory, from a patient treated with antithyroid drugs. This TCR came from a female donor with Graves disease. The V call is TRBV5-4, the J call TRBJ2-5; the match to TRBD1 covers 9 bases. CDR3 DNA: TGTGCCAGCAGTTCAACAGGGGGCAGTGGAGAGACCCAGTACTTC. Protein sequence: CASSSTGGSGETQYF.